This paragraph reports one T cell receptor beta chain. With 5 bases clipped from V and 2 bases from J, the junction kept 8 bases outside the gene matches. This CDR3 has 17 amino acids. CDR1 is SGHTA and CDR2 is FQGNSA in the germline V gene. Clones were read by immunoSEQ multiplex PCR, and TCRdb kept only the in-frame ones, dropping some. The table lists around 280,000 clones, roughly 87% of them singletons. This entry is derived from a study of blood T cell repertoires in COVID-19. Across the study: Acute-phase and convalescent COVID-19 samples originated in the United States, Italy and Spain.

The clonotype comes from a woman aged 50 to 60 who had recovered from COVID-19. The material sequenced was peripheral blood. The J gene is TRBJ2-5, the V gene TRBV7-2; 13 bases line up with TRBD2. The CDR3 coding sequence is TGTGCCAGCAGCCCCGGACTAGCGGGGGCGGATCAAGAGACCCAGTACTTC. As protein: CASSPGLAGADQETQYF.